Listed below are T cell receptor beta chains from one sample, sequenced in a study of blood T cell repertoires in COVID-19. Sequencing was performed with immunoSEQ multiplex PCR; in TCRdb, only in-frame clones are kept and a portion is missing. Of roughly 250,000 clones listed, around 90% are singletons. Sequencing was carried out using PBMCs or T cells enriched from blood (not recorded which). The receptors here all came from a woman aged 40-49 years with acute COVID-19. Both conserved end residues are part of each CDR3. D genes are given only for firm matches. Clone size, where shown, is once, few, many, or a class for clones that have expanded.

>-|TRBJ1-3|TRBD1|TRBV2
CASSAKWGTGSSGNTIYF
TGTGCCAGCAGTGCGAAGTGGGGGACAGGGTCCTCTGGAAACACCATATATTTT
>-|TRBJ2-1|-|TRBV19
CASSMPGTYNEQFF
TGTGCCAGTAGTATGCCCGGGACCTACAATGAGCAGTTCTTC
>-|TRBJ2-3|TRBD2|TRBV5-1
CASSWGGDTQYF
TGCGCCAGCAGCTGGGGGGGAGATACGCAGTATTTT
>-|TRBJ2-7|-|TRBV5-1
CASSPGGGVPYEQYF
TGCGCCAGCAGCCCTGGAGGGGGCGTCCCCTACGAGCAGTACTTC
>once|TRBJ1-1|-|TRBV6-5
CASTRTSSMNTEAFF
TGTGCCAGTACCCGGACATCAAGCATGAACACTGAAGCTTTCTTT
>-|TRBJ1-4|TRBD1|TRBV4-2
CASSQDWRGRTNEKLFF
TGTGCCAGCAGCCAAGATTGGAGGGGGCGAACTAATGAAAAACTGTTTTTT
>-|TRBJ1-2|TRBD1|TRBV5-6
CASSPGQENYGYTF
TGTGCCAGCAGCCCGGGACAGGAGAACTATGGCTACACCTTC
>-|TRBJ1-4|-|TRBV5-7
CASSLKQGWNEKLFF
TGTGCCAGCAGCTTGAAACAGGGATGGAATGAAAAACTGTTTTTT
>-|TRBJ1-6|TRBD1|TRBV5-8
CASSRGRQGIYNSPLHF
TGTGCCAGCAGCCGGGGGAGACAGGGAATATATAATTCACCCCTCCACTTT
>-|TRBJ1-1|TRBD1|TRBV2
CASSETGPYTEAFF
TGTGCCAGCAGTGAGACAGGGCCTTACACTGAAGCTTTCTTT
>-|TRBJ1-5|TRBD1|TRBV24-1
CATSATGQGLGQPQHF
TGTGCCACCAGTGCGACGGGACAGGGGTTAGGTCAGCCCCAGCATTTT
>-|TRBJ1-4|-|TRBV3-1/TRBV3-2
CASSRSRGDVSEKLFF
TGTGCCAGCAGCCGATCCCGGGGGGATGTTAGTGAAAAACTGTTTTTT
>-|TRBJ2-1|TRBD2|TRBV18
CASSPGTSGTNGYNEQFF
TGTGCCAGCTCACCAGGGACTAGCGGGACTAACGGCTACAATGAGCAGTTCTTC
>-|TRBJ2-2|TRBD1|TRBV6-5
CASLLGTGYTGELFF
TGTGCCAGCTTGCTCGGGACAGGTTACACCGGGGAGCTGTTTTTT
>-|TRBJ2-1|-|TRBV28
CASLPPVARASYNEQFF
TGTGCCAGCCTTCCCCCCGTGGCGCGGGCCTCCTACAATGAGCAGTTCTTC
>-|TRBJ2-3|TRBD2|TRBV3-1/TRBV3-2
CASRPGLAGLGNTDTQYF
TGTGCCAGCAGACCGGGACTAGCGGGCCTGGGGAACACAGATACGCAGTATTTT
>-|TRBJ1-3|TRBD1|TRBV28
CASSPPLQGSSGNTIYF
TGTGCCAGCAGTCCGCCACTACAGGGGAGCTCTGGAAACACCATATATTTT
>-|TRBJ1-2|TRBD1|TRBV5-1
CASSPEGGTGSYGYTF
TGCGCCAGCAGCCCGGAAGGCGGGACAGGGTCGTATGGCTACACCTTC
>-|TRBJ1-5|-|TRBV7-2
CASSLALRTAQFPPACNQPQHF
TGTGCCAGCAGCTTAGCGTTGAGGACAGCTCAATTCCCCCCGGCGTGCAATCAGCCCCAGCATTTT
>-|TRBJ1-5|-|TRBV28
CASRGSTGKGQPQHF
TGTGCCAGCAGGGGATCGACAGGAAAAGGACAGCCCCAGCATTTT
>-|TRBJ1-3|-|TRBV7-2
CASNLGGAGNTIYF
TGTGCCAGCAACTTGGGGGGAGCTGGAAACACCATATATTTT
>-|TRBJ2-7|TRBD1|TRBV29-1
CSVGKGTGKLYEQYF
TGCAGCGTTGGGAAAGGGACAGGAAAACTTTACGAGCAGTACTTC
>-|TRBJ1-4|TRBD1|TRBV6-5
CASSDGTGGNEKLFF
TGTGCCAGCAGCGACGGGACAGGGGGAAATGAAAAACTGTTTTTT
>-|TRBJ2-5|-|TRBV11-2
CASSPAGGGGETQYF
TGTGCCAGCAGCCCCGCAGGGGGAGGTGGAGAGACCCAGTACTTC
>-|TRBJ2-7|TRBD1|TRBV5-7
CASRQGEPQEQYF
TGTGCCAGCAGACAGGGGGAGCCTCAGGAGCAGTACTTC
>-|TRBJ2-1|TRBD1|TRBV13
CASSFSGTGVYNEQFF
TGTGCCAGCAGCTTCTCCGGGACAGGGGTGTACAATGAGCAGTTCTTC
>once|TRBJ2-5|-|TRBV5-1
CASSFQPGGGETQYF
TGCGCCAGCAGCTTTCAACCGGGGGGCGGGGAGACCCAGTACTTC
>-|TRBJ2-3|-|TRBV24-1
CATSDLGSGTDTQYF
TGTGCCACCAGTGATTTGGGCAGCGGCACAGATACGCAGTATTTT
>-|TRBJ1-3|-|TRBV7-2
CASSYTGKAGNTIYF
TGTGCCAGCAGCTATACAGGGAAGGCTGGAAACACCATATATTTT
>-|TRBJ1-1|TRBD1|TRBV7-9
CASSLEGQIGTEAFF
TGTGCCAGCAGCTTGGAGGGACAGATTGGGACTGAAGCTTTCTTT
>-|TRBJ2-1|-|TRBV3-1/TRBV3-2
CASSQGDNYNEQFF
TGTGCCAGCAGCCAGGGGGACAATTACAATGAGCAGTTCTTC
>-|TRBJ1-6|-|TRBV7-8
CASSLERTSPLHF
TGTGCCAGCAGCTTAGAGAGAACTTCACCCCTCCACTTT